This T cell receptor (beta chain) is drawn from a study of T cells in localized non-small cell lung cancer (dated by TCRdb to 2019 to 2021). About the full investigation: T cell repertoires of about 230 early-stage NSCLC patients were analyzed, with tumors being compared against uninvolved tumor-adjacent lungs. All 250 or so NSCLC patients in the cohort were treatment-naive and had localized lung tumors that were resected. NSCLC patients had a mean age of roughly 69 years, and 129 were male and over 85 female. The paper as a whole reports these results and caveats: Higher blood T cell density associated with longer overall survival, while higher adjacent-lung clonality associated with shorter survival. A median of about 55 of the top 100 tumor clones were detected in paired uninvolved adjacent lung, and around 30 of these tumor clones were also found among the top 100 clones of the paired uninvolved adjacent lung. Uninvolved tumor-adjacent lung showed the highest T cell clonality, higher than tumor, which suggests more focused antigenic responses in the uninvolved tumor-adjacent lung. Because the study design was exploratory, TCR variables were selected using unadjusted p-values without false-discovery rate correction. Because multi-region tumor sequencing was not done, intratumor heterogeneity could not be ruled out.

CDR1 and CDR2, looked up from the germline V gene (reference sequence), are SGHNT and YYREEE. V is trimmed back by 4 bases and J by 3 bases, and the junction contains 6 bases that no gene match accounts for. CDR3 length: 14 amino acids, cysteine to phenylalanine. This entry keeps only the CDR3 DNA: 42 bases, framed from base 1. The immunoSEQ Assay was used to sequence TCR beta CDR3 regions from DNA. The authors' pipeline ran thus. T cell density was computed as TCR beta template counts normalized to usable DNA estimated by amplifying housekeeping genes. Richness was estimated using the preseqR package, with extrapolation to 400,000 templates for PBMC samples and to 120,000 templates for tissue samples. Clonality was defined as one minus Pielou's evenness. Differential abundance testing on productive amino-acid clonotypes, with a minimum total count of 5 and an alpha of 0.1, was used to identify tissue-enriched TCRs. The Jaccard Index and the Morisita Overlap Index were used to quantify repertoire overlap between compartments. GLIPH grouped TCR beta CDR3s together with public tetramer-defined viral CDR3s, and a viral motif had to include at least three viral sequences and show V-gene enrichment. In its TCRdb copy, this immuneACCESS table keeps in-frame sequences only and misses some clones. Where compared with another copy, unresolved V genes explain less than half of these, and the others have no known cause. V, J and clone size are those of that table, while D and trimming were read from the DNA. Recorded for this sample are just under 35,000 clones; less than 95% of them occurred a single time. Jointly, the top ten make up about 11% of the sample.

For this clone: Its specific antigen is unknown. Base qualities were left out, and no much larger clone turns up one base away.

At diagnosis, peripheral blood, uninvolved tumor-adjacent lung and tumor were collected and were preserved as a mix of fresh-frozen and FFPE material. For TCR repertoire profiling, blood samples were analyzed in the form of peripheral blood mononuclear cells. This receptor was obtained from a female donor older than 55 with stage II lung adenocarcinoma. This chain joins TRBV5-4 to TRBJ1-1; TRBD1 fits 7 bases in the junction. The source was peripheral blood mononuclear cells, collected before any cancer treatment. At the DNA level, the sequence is TGTGCCAGCAGCCGGGACAGTAGGGACACTGAAGCTTTCTTT. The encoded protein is CASSRDSRDTEAFF.